This T cell receptor (beta chain) was recovered during a study of follicular helper T cells after annual influenza vaccination. General study results and limits: Most later recoveries of Day 7 ICOS+CD38+ clones were ICOS-CD38- cTfh.

The time point here: 2014-2015 season, 7 days after vaccination. Excluded were substance abuse, HIV/AIDS, active cancer, immunomodulatory drugs and active illness. Sequencing was performed with immunoSEQ multiplex PCR; in TCRdb, only in-frame clones are kept and a portion is missing. The sample holds a few thousand clones, roughly 87% seen once. The CDR3 has 13 residues. V lost 3 bases, J lost 1 base, and 7 bases lay in between. Germline CDR1 is SGDLS and CDR2 is YYNGEE. Remarks on this clone: The antigen is undetermined.

This TCR came from an adult who received the influenza vaccine. V gene TRBV9 combines with J gene TRBJ1-1; a possible D gene is TRBD1 (5 bases). Here the sequenced sample was CXCR5- memory CD4+ T cells sorted from blood, taken 7 days after influenza vaccination. CDR3 nucleotide sequence: TGTGCCAGCAGCGCAACAGGGAACACTGAAGCTTTCTTT. Translation: CASSATGNTEAFF.